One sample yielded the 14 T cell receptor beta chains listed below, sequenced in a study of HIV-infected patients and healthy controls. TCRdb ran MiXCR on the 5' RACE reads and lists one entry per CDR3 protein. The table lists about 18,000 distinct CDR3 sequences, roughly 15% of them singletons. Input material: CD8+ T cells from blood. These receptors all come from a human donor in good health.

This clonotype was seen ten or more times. In DNA, the CDR3 is TGCGCCAGCAGCCTTAGTGATTCCAGCTACGAGCAGTACTTC. It translates to CASSLSDSSYEQYF. J is TRBJ2-7 and V is TRBV4-1; D is ambiguous. CDR1 and CDR2 from the germline V gene are MGHRA and YSYEKL. Trimming took 4 bases from V and 3 from J, leaving 13 bases between them. CDR3 length: 14 residues.

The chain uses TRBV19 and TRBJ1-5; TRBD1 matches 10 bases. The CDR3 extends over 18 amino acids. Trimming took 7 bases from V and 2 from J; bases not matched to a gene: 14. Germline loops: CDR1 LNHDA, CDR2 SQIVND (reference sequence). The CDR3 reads CASTSPDRGLSGNQPQHF. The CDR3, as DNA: TGTGCCAGTACCTCCCCGGACAGGGGGTTGTCAGGCAATCAGCCCCAGCATTTT.

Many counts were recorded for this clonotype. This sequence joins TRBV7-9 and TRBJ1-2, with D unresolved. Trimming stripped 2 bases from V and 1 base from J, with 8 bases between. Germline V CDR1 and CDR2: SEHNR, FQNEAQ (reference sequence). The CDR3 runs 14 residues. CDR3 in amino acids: CASSLLISNYGYTF. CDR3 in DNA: TGTGCCAGCAGCTTATTGATAAGTAACTATGGCTACACCTTC.

In DNA, the CDR3 is TGTGCCACGGGGACAGGGGATTGGGTCCAAGAGACCCAGTACTTC. Translation gives CATGTGDWVQETQYF. This rearrangement joins TRBV15 to TRBJ2-5, with TRBD1 matching 10 bases. V lost 9 bases, J lost 1 base, and 8 bases stayed unmatched. CDR1 and CDR2 from the germline V gene are LNHNV and YYDKDF (reference sequence). This CDR3 comprises 15 residues.

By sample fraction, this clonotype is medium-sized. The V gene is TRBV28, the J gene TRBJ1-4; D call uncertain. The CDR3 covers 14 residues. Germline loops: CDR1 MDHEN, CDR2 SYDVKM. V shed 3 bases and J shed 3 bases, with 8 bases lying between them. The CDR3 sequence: CASSFQWANEKLFF. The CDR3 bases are TGTGCCAGCAGTTTCCAGTGGGCTAATGAAAAACTGTTTTTT.

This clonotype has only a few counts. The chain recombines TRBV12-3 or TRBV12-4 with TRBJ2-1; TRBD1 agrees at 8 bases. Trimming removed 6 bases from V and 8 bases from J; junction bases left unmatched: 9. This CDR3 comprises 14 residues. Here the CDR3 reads CASRLTGADDEQFF. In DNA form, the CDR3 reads TGTGCCAGCAGACTGACAGGGGCTGACGATGAGCAGTTCTTC.

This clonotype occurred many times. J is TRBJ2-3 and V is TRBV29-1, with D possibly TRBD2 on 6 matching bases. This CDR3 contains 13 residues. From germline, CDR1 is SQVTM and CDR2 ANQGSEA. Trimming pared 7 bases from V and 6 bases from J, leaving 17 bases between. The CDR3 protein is CSGAGPGTDTQYF. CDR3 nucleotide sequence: TGCAGCGGGGCGGGGCCAGGGACCGATACGCAGTATTTT.

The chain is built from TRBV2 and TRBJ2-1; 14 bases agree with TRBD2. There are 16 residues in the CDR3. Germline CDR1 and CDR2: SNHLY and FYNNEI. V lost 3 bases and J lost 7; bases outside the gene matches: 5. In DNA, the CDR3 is TGTGCCAGCAGTGATCCGGGACTAGCGGGAGAGAATGAGCAGTTCTTC. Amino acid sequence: CASSDPGLAGENEQFF.

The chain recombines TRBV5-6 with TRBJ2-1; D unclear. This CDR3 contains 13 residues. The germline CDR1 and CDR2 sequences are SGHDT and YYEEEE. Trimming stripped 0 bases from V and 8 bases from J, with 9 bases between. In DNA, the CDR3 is TGTGCCAGCAGCTTGGATAGTGTCTATGAGCAGTTCTTC. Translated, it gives CASSLDSVYEQFF.

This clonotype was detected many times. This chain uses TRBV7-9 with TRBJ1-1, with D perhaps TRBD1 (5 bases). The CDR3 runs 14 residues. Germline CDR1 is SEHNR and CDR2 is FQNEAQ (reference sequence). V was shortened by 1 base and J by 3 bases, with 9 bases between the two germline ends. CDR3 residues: CASSLGGGYTEAFF. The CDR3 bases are TGTGCCAGCAGCTTAGGGGGCGGGTACACTGAAGCTTTCTTT.

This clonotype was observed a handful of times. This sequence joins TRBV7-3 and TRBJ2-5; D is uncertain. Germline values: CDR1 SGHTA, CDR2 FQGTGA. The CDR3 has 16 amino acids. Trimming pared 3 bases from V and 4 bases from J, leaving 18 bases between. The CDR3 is CASSLGINWRLETQYF. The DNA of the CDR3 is TGTGCCAGCAGCTTGGGGATTAACTGGCGTCTAGAGACCCAGTACTTC. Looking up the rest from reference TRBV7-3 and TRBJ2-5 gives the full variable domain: GAGVSQTPSNKVTEKGKYVELRCDPISGHTALYWYRQSLGQGPEFLIYFQGTGAADDSGLPNDRFFAVRPEGSVSTLKIQRTERGDSAVYLCASSLGINWRLETQYFGPGTRLLVL.

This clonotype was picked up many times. This chain's CDR3 is CSARAIAGDTGELFF. CDR3 DNA sequence: TGCAGTGCTAGAGCTATAGCGGGCGACACCGGGGAGCTGTTTTTT. V and J are TRBV20-1 and TRBJ2-2, with 7 bases that match TRBD2. Germline values: CDR1 DFQATT, CDR2 SNEGSKA (reference sequence). CDR3 length equals 15 residues. V shed 1 base, J shed 3 bases, and the junction held 5 bases outside the gene matches.

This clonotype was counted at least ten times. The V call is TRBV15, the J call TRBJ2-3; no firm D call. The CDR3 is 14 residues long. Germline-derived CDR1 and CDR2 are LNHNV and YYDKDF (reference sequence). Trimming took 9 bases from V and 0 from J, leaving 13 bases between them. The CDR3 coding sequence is TGTGCCACTAGGTCGGTGGCTAGCACAGATACGCAGTATTTT. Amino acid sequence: CATRSVASTDTQYF.

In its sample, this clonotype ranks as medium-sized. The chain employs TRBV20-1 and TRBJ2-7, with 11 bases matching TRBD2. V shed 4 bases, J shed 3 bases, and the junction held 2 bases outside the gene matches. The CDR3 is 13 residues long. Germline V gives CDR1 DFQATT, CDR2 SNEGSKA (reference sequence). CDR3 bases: TGCAGTGCTACAGGACTAGCGGGCTACGAGCAGTACTTC. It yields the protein CSATGLAGYEQYF.